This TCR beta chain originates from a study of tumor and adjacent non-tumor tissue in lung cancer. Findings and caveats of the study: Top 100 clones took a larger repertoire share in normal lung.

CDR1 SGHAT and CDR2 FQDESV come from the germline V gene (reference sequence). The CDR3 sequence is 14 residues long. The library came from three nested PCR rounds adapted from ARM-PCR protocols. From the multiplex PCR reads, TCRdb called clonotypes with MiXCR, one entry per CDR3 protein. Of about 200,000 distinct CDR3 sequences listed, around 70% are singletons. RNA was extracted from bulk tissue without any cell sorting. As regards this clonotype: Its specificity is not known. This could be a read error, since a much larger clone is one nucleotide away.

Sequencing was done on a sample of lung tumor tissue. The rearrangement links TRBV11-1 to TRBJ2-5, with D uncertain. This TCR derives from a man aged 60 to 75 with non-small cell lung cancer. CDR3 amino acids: CASSLARSQGTQYF. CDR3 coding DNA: TGTGCCAGCAGCTTAGCACGGTCCCAAGGGACCCAGTACTTC. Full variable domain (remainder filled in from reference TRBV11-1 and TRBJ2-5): EAEVAQSPRYKITEKSQAVAFWCDPISGHATLYWYRQILGQGPELLVQFQDESVVDDSQLPKDRFSAERLKGVDSTLKIQPAELGDSAMYLCASSLARSQGTQYFGPGTRLLVL.